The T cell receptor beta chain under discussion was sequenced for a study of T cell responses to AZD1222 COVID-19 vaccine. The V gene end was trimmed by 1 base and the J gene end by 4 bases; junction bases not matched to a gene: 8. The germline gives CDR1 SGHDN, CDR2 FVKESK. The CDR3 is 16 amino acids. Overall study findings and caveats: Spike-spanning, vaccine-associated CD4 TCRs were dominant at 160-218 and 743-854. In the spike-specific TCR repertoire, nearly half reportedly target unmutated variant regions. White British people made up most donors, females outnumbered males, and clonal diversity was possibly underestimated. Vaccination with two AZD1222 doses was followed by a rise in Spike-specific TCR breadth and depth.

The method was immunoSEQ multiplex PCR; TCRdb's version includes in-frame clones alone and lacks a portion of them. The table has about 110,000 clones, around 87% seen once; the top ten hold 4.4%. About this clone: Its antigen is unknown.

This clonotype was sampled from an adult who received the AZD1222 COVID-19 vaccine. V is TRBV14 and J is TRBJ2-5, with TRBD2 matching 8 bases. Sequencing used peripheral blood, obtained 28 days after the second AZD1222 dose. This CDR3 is CASSQVLAGGRETQYF. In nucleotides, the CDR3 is TGTGCCAGCAGCCAAGTGCTAGCGGGTGGACGAGAGACCCAGTACTTC.